The 28 T cell receptor beta chains given below trace back to one sample, sequenced in a study of cytomegalovirus exposure and HLA in healthy donors. The PCR used 60 Vbeta and 13 Jbeta primers. The table came from immunoSEQ multiplex PCR; TCRdb's copy has only in-frame clones and leaves some out. The data hold 95,000 to 150,000 clones, with approximately 65% observed a single time. The specimen sequenced was PBMCs. The receptors were sampled from a man aged 18 to 30 in good health and CMV-seronegative.

This clone has only a few counts. This rearrangement joins TRBV5-1 to TRBJ1-1, with TRBD1 matching over 8 bases. Germline lookup yields CDR1 SGHRS and CDR2 YFSETQ. This CDR3 has 13 residues. The V segment lost 3 bases and the J segment 5 bases; nucleotides outside the gene matches: 3. The CDR3 here is CASSSRTGTEAFF. As DNA, the CDR3 is TGCGCCAGCAGCTCGAGGACAGGGACTGAAGCTTTCTTT.

This chain uses TRBV4-1 with TRBJ2-5; 7 bases line up with TRBD2. After removal of 1 base from V and 5 bases from J, the junction contained 7 bases not matched to a gene. Germline CDR1 and CDR2: MGHRA and YSYEKL. This CDR3 has 15 amino acids. The chain's CDR3 is CASSQVSGGGETQYF. In DNA form, the CDR3 reads TGCGCCAGCAGCCAAGTGTCGGGCGGGGGTGAGACCCAGTACTTC.

This rearrangement joins TRBV28 to TRBJ2-1; D call uncertain. The germline V and J ends were trimmed by 5 bases and 0 bases, with 11 bases remaining between them. Germline CDR1 reads MDHEN; CDR2 reads SYDVKM. The CDR3 loop spans 15 amino acids. Here the CDR3 reads CASSRYSSSYNEQFF. DNA of the CDR3: TGTGCCAGCAGTCGATACAGTAGCTCCTACAATGAGCAGTTCTTC.

The chain joins TRBV7-9 to TRBJ2-3; 10 bases align to TRBD1. There are 17 residues in the CDR3. Trimming cost V 4 bases and J 0 bases; bases outside gene matches: 7. Germline V CDR1 and CDR2: SEHNR, FQNEAQ (reference sequence). The CDR3 protein is CASSSQPGQGSTDTQYF. CDR3 nucleotides: TGTGCCAGCAGCTCACAACCGGGACAGGGGAGCACAGATACGCAGTATTTT. The whole variable domain, filled in from reference TRBV7-9 and TRBJ2-3, reads DTGVSQNPRHKITKRGQNVTFRCDPISEHNRLYWYRQTLGQGPEFLTYFQNEAQLEKSRLLSDRFSAERPKGSFSTLEIQRTEQGDSAMYLCASSSQPGQGSTDTQYFGPGTRLTVL.

The CDR3 here is CASSVGGPLMEQYF. DNA for the CDR3: TGTGCCAGCAGCGTAGGCGGTCCACTCATGGAGCAGTACTTC. This chain connects TRBV9 to TRBJ2-7; D not resolved. V lost 0 bases, J lost 7 bases, and 14 bases lay in between. The CDR3 loop spans 14 amino acids. Germline CDR1 is SGDLS and CDR2 is YYNGEE.

The CDR3 here is CASSLSGVRVTFF. The CDR3 DNA reads as TGCGCCAGCAGCTTGTCAGGGGTTCGTGTGACTTTCTTT. The rearrangement links TRBV5-1 to TRBJ1-1; D is perhaps TRBD1 (6 bases). V lost 1 base, J lost 12 bases, and 16 bases lay in between. Germline V gene data show CDR1 as SGHRS and CDR2 as YFSETQ. The CDR3 is 13 amino acids.

The rearrangement joins TRBV7-7 to TRBJ2-2; D possibly corresponds to TRBD1 (6 bases). Trimming cost V 3 bases and J 0 bases, with 8 bases left between them. Germline-derived CDR1 and CDR2 are SSHAT and FNYEAQ (reference sequence). The CDR3 runs to 15 residues. The CDR3 coding sequence is TGTGCCAGCAGCTTTGGGACATCGAACACCGGGGAGCTGTTTTTT. Its translation is CASSFGTSNTGELFF.

The V call is TRBV19, the J call TRBJ2-7, with 9 bases matching TRBD1. The trim removed 9 bases at V and 6 bases at J, leaving 15 bases unmatched. Germline V gene sequence: CDR1 LNHDA, CDR2 SQIVND (reference sequence). The CDR3 length is 15 residues. CDR3 sequence: CASWTGAPEFLEQYF. The DNA for the CDR3 is TGTGCCAGCTGGACAGGGGCCCCTGAGTTCCTCGAGCAGTACTTC.

This chain links TRBV6-1 with TRBJ1-2; 7 bases align to TRBD1. CDR1 is MNHNS, CDR2 SASEGT, per germline. J lost 8 bases, V lost 2 bases, and 5 bases had no gene match. The CDR3 covers 13 residues. CDR3 nucleotide sequence: TGTGCCAGCAGTGAATACAGGGGAGGAGGCTACACCTTC. Translated, it gives CASSEYRGGGYTF.

The chain has TRBV30 and TRBJ1-2, with D possibly TRBD1 on 5 matching bases. This CDR3 region has 11 residues. Germline assignment: CDR1 GTSNPN and CDR2 SVGIG (reference sequence). The CDR3 nucleotides read TGTCGGTCCAGGGATAACTATGGCTACACCTTC. The encoded protein is CRSRDNYGYTF.

With respect to this clone: This CDR3 is also generated by other DNA sequences in the sample. The V gene is TRBV29-1, the J gene TRBJ2-3, with a tentative D call TRBD1 (5 bases). CDR1 SQVTM and CDR2 ANQGSEA come from the germline V gene. The CDR3 is 12 residues long. Deletions cut 3 bases from V and 6 bases from J, with 10 bases between. The CDR3 nucleotides read TGCAGCGTTGATAGGGGTCTTGATACGCAGTATTTT. It yields the protein CSVDRGLDTQYF.

The chain has TRBV27 and TRBJ1-1; D is unresolved. Germline loops: CDR1 MNHEY, CDR2 SMNVEV (reference sequence). Trimming took off 0 bases at V and 7 bases at J, with 12 bases between the two ends. The CDR3 has 14 amino acids. The CDR3 spells CASSLSYPKNEAFF. CDR3 in DNA: TGTGCCAGCAGTTTATCGTACCCTAAGAATGAAGCTTTCTTT.

The V call is TRBV27, the J call TRBJ1-2; TRBD1 matches 11 bases. The length of the CDR3 is 14 residues. The germline gives CDR1 MNHEY, CDR2 SMNVEV (reference sequence). Trimming at V came to 4 bases and at J to 4 bases, leaving 2 bases not matched to a gene. The CDR3 nucleotides are TGTGCCAGCAGTTCCGGGACAGGGGGCTATGGCTACACCTTC. It translates to CASSSGTGGYGYTF.

CDR3 region: CASDRGNTEAFF. The DNA for the CDR3 is TGTGCCAGCGACAGGGGGAACACTGAAGCTTTCTTT. V usage is TRBV6-7 and J usage is TRBJ1-1, with 8 bases that match TRBD1. TRBV6-7 is flagged as an ORF with uncertain function. After removal of 8 bases from V and 1 base from J, the junction contained 0 bases not matched to a gene. This CDR3 is built from 12 residues.

The gene calls are TRBV21-1 and TRBJ2-7; the listed D gene, TRBD2, was not tested against the DNA. TRBV21-1 is deemed a pseudogene. The CDR3 runs to 12 residues. CDR3 DNA: TGTGCCAGCAGCAAGTTAGCCGGCGAGCAGTACTTC. It translates to CASSKLAGEQYF.

The rearrangement joins TRBV6-1 to TRBJ1-5; maybe TRBD1 (5 bases). The ends were cut back, 6 bases at V and 4 bases at J, with 16 bases in the middle. This CDR3 is 15 amino acids long. Germline loops: CDR1 MNHNS, CDR2 SASEGT. The CDR3 nucleotides are TGTGCCAGCAGCCCGCTGTCGGGGGGGAATCAGCCCCAGCATTTT. Encoded protein: CASSPLSGGNQPQHF.

The V and J genes are TRBV9 and TRBJ2-3; maybe TRBD2 (6 bases). V lost 7 bases and J 5 bases, leaving 20 bases between the germline ends. Germline assignment: CDR1 SGDLS and CDR2 YYNGEE. The CDR3 spans 15 residues. The CDR3 loop is CASHPRDGRKDTQYF. In DNA form, the CDR3 reads TGTGCCAGCCACCCCCGCGACGGGAGAAAAGATACGCAGTATTTT.

The table lists this clone with a few counts. This chain uses TRBV7-9 with TRBJ2-1; 15 bases fit TRBD2. The junction had 8 bases not matched to a gene; V was cut back by 4 bases and J by 10 bases. Germline V gene sequence: CDR1 SEHNR, CDR2 FQNEAQ (reference sequence). This CDR3 spans 16 amino acids. DNA of the CDR3: TGTGCCAGCAGCTCCAGGACTAGCGGGAGGGGGCGAGAGCAGTTCTTC. Its protein is CASSSRTSGRGREQFF.

The DNA for the CDR3 is TGTGCCACCAGCAGGGTAGTGGGACGGGAGGCCTACGAGCAGTACTTC. Amino acids: CATSRVVGREAYEQYF. V is TRBV15 and J is TRBJ2-7; 7 nucleotides align to TRBD2. The CDR3 has 16 residues. Germline assignment: CDR1 LNHNV and CDR2 YYDKDF (reference sequence). Trimming removed 3 bases from V and 2 bases from J; junction bases left unmatched: 10.

This clone was observed a handful of times. V and J are TRBV27 and TRBJ2-7, with no clear D. Trimming removed 3 bases from V and 5 bases from J, with 11 bases in between. Germline V gene sequence: CDR1 MNHEY, CDR2 SMNVEV (reference sequence). This CDR3 has 13 residues. This chain's CDR3 is CASSFSNSNEQYF. In nucleotides, the CDR3 is TGTGCCAGCAGTTTTAGTAATAGCAACGAGCAGTACTTC.

In its sample, this clone was seen a few times. The chain carries TRBV15 and TRBJ1-1; D is ambiguous. Germline assignment: CDR1 LNHNV and CDR2 YYDKDF (reference sequence). The CDR3 is 15 amino acids. V lost 6 bases and J lost 2, with 16 bases in between. The DNA for the CDR3 is TGTGCCACCAGTGAGGGTTTTGTTAGTAACACTGAAGCTTTCTTT. Its translation is CATSEGFVSNTEAFF.

This chain connects TRBV19 to TRBJ2-7; 7 bases agree with TRBD1. Per germline, CDR1 LNHDA and CDR2 SQIVND (reference sequence). This CDR3 spans 15 amino acids. After removal of 3 bases from V and 2 bases from J, the junction contained 7 bases not matched to a gene. CDR3 region: CASSIAQGPTYEQYF. CDR3 DNA sequence: TGTGCCAGTAGTATTGCACAGGGGCCTACCTACGAGCAGTACTTC.

J is TRBJ2-1 and V is TRBV15, with 7 bases matching TRBD1. The CDR3 runs to 13 residues. V lost 3 bases, J lost 4 bases, and 0 bases stayed unmatched. Germline loops: CDR1 LNHNV, CDR2 YYDKDF (reference sequence). The CDR3 nucleotides read TGTGCCACCAGCAGGGGACAGTACAATGAGCAGTTCTTC. Protein: CATSRGQYNEQFF. Full variable domain (missing parts from reference TRBV15 and TRBJ2-1): DAMVIQNPRYQVTQFGKPVTLSCSQTLNHNVMYWYQQKSSQAPKLLFHYYDKDFNNEADTPDNFQSRRPNTSFCFLDIRSPGLGDTAMYLCATSRGQYNEQFFGPGTRLTVL.

This clone was observed a single time. The chain has TRBV23-1 and TRBJ1-2, with D perhaps matching TRBD1 (5 bases). TRBV23-1 is an ORF; its function is uncertain. CDR3 length: 13 amino acids. The germline V and J ends were trimmed by 6 bases and 4 bases, with 12 bases remaining between them. DNA for the CDR3: TGCGCCAGCAGCATGGGCGGGACCTATGGCTACACCTTC. Its translation is CASSMGGTYGYTF.

This CDR3 reads CASSSPGTSCEAFF. CDR3 in DNA: TGTGCCAGCAGCTCGCCCGGGACAAGCTGTGAAGCTTTCTTT. J is TRBJ1-1 and V is TRBV7-8; possible D gene TRBD1, 6 bases. The CDR3 covers 14 residues. Looked up from germline, CDR1 is SGHVS and CDR2 is FQNEAQ. Trimming removed 4 bases from V and 7 bases from J, with 16 bases in between.

This chain joins TRBV29-1 and TRBJ2-2; 8 nucleotides agree with TRBD1. There are 13 residues in the CDR3. V lost 8 bases and J lost 4; bases outside the gene matches: 6. CDR1 SQVTM and CDR2 ANQGSEA come from the germline V gene. Here the CDR3 reads CSTSTGGTGELFF. The CDR3 DNA reads as TGCAGCACTTCTACAGGGGGCACCGGGGAGCTGTTTTTT.

This clone was counted once. This sequence joins TRBV10-1 and TRBJ2-1, with 9 bases aligning to TRBD2. CDR3 length: 15 amino acids. Germline loops: CDR1 WNHNN, CDR2 SYGVQD (reference sequence). The J segment lost 0 bases and the V segment lost 10 bases, leaving 7 bases of the junction unmatched. The CDR3 DNA reads as TGCGCCACCAGGGATAGCGGGAGCTCCTACAATGAGCAGTTCTTC. Amino acid sequence: CATRDSGSSYNEQFF.

This chain uses TRBV5-1 with TRBJ2-1; possible D gene TRBD1, 6 bases. Per the germline V gene, CDR1 is SGHRS and CDR2 is YFSETQ. The V and J ends lost 0 bases and 4 bases respectively, with 14 bases between them. The CDR3 is 16 amino acids. CDR3 in DNA: TGCGCCAGCAGCTTGGTAGGGGACACCCGTTACAATGAGCAGTTCTTC. Its protein product is CASSLVGDTRYNEQFF. The variable domain in full, with the rest retrieved from reference TRBV5-1 and TRBJ2-1, is KAGVTQTPRYLIKTRGQQVTLSCSPISGHRSVSWYQQTPGQGLQFLFEYFSETQRNKGNFPGRFSGRQFSNSRSEMNVSTLELGDSALYLCASSLVGDTRYNEQFFGPGTRLTVL.